The 20 T cell receptor beta chains listed next were all sequenced from one sample in a study of immune evolution from preneoplasia to lung adenocarcinoma. Repertoires were generated with immunoSEQ multiplex PCR, while TCRdb's copy carries only in-frame clones and drops some. This sample carries 9,500 to 15,000 clones, about 84% of them seen once, and the ten largest clones take 3.5% to 4%. The sequenced sample was FFPE tissue from an adenomatous hyperplasia lung lesion. The subset was: atypical adenomatous hyperplasia (AAH), lung preneoplasia. The receptors shown here come from a person between 50 and 69 years old with lung adenocarcinoma.

The CDR3 here is CASSYTALGTEAFF. The CDR3 bases are TGTGCCAGCAGTTATACAGCGTTAGGAACTGAAGCTTTCTTT. The rearrangement links TRBV6-6 to TRBJ1-1; D gene uncertain. CDR1 and CDR2 (germline): MNHNY, SVGAGI (reference sequence). The CDR3 has 14 residues. With 3 bases removed from V and 5 bases from J, the gap between germline ends came to 13 bases.

The chain carries TRBV18 and TRBJ2-7; 9 bases are a match to TRBD2. The CDR3 has 15 amino acids. From germline, CDR1 is KGHSH and CDR2 LQKENI. Trimming at V came to 0 bases and at J to 7 bases, leaving 7 bases not matched to a gene. The CDR3 DNA reads as TGTGCCAGCTCACCACCGCGGGAGGGCCCTCGGGAGCAGTACTTC. It codes for CASSPPREGPREQYF.

The chain couples TRBV7-8 to TRBJ2-2; TRBD1 matches at 8 bases. The CDR3 totals 14 residues. Germline V gene sequence: CDR1 SGHVS, CDR2 FQNEAQ. The V and J ends lost 5 bases and 5 bases, in that order; junction bases with no gene match: 4. Here the CDR3 reads CASSPRTGTGELFF. In DNA, the CDR3 is TGTGCCAGCAGCCCGCGGACAGGGACCGGGGAGCTGTTTTTT.

This clone showed up just once. This chain uses TRBV7-9 with TRBJ2-5, with TRBD2 as a possible D gene (5 bases). Germline V CDR1 and CDR2: SEHNR, FQNEAQ (reference sequence). The V end lost 3 bases, the J end lost 11 bases, and 10 bases lay between the germline ends. The CDR3 runs 11 residues. Here the CDR3 DNA reads TGTGCCAGCAGCTTGGACTCTGTGCAGTACTTC. Its translation: CASSLDSVQYF. The full variable domain, its missing parts supplied by reference TRBV7-9 and TRBJ2-5, is DTGVSQNPRHKITKRGQNVTFRCDPISEHNRLYWYRQTLGQGPEFLTYFQNEAQLEKSRLLSDRFSAERPKGSFSTLEIQRTEQGDSAMYLCASSLDSVQYFGPGTRLLVL.

This chain joins TRBV30 and TRBJ2-3; no clear D. V was pared by 0 bases and J by 0 bases, with 13 bases between. Germline V gene data show CDR1 as GTSNPN and CDR2 as SVGIG (reference sequence). The CDR3 has 16 residues. CDR3 sequence (DNA): TGTGCCTGGAGTGTACTCCGGCAACCTAGCACAGATACGCAGTATTTT. The encoded protein is CAWSVLRQPSTDTQYF.

This chain links TRBV14 with TRBJ2-7, with D maybe TRBD2 (5 bases). The CDR3 is 15 residues long. V lost 0 bases, J lost 3 bases, and 12 bases lay in between. Germline CDR1 reads SGHDN; CDR2 reads FVKESK. CDR3 nucleotide sequence: TGTGCCAGCAGCCAAGATCCTCGGGGTTACTACGAGCAGTACTTC. As protein: CASSQDPRGYYEQYF.

This clone appeared a few times. V is TRBV6-5 and J is TRBJ1-1; D is possibly TRBD1 (5 bases). CDR3 length: 14 amino acids. V was clipped by 5 bases and J by 4 bases, with 14 bases between them. CDR1 is MNHEY, CDR2 SVGAGI, per germline. The DNA of the CDR3 is TGTGCCAGCAGTGCTCGTCGGGGGACCACTGAAGCTTTCTTT. Its protein product is CASSARRGTTEAFF.

DNA of the CDR3: TGTGCCGGGTGCGACACAGGCAATGAGCAGTTCTTC. Protein sequence: CAGCDTGNEQFF. The chain combines TRBV28 with TRBJ2-1; weak D call: TRBD1 (5 bases). The CDR3 is made up of 12 amino acids. Per germline, CDR1 MDHEN and CDR2 SYDVKM. Trimming took off 11 bases at V and 6 bases at J, with 14 bases between the two ends.

The chain has TRBV7-6 and TRBJ2-7; D possibly corresponds to TRBD2 (5 bases). V lost 2 bases and J 7 bases, leaving 15 bases between the germline ends. The CDR3 runs 14 residues. Germline V CDR1 and CDR2: SGHVS, FNYEAQ. The DNA for the CDR3 is TGTGCCAGCAGCTTATCTCTCGGCCCGGGGGAGCAGTACTTC. Its protein product is CASSLSLGPGEQYF. Full variable domain (remainder filled in from reference TRBV7-6 and TRBJ2-7): GAGVSQSPRYKVTKRGQDVALRCDPISGHVSLYWYRQALGQGPEFLTYFNYEAQQDKSGLPNDRFSAERPEGSISTLTIQRTEQRDSAMYRCASSLSLGPGEQYFGPGTRLTVT.

This CDR3 reads CASSLVEGDSGYEQYF. The CDR3 nucleotides are TGTGCCAGCAGCTTAGTTGAGGGGGATAGTGGCTACGAGCAGTACTTC. The chain combines TRBV7-8 with TRBJ2-7; D is perhaps TRBD1 (6 bases). Germline lookup yields CDR1 SGHVS and CDR2 FQNEAQ. With 1 base removed from V and 3 bases from J, the gap between germline ends came to 16 bases. The CDR3 extends over 16 amino acids.

This clone appeared a single time. This chain joins TRBV5-4 and TRBJ2-5, with D tentatively TRBD1 (5 bases). The V and J ends lost 3 bases and 5 bases respectively, with 17 bases between them. CDR1 is SGHNT and CDR2 is YYREEE in the germline V gene (reference sequence). This CDR3 region has 15 residues. The CDR3 nucleotides are TGTGCCAGCAGCTCAGGGCTCCCCGCCGGGGAGACCCAGTACTTC. Its translation is CASSSGLPAGETQYF.

This clone was counted between two and nine times. This chain uses TRBV30 with TRBJ1-1, with a possible D match to TRBD1 (6 bases). Trimming shortened V by 4 bases and J by 3 bases, and 21 bases separated the two germline ends. Germline CDR1 and CDR2: GTSNPN and SVGIG (reference sequence). The CDR3 consists of 16 residues. The CDR3 sequence is CAWTQRMGASYTEAFF. Written as DNA, the CDR3 is TGTGCCTGGACCCAACGGATGGGGGCGTCATACACTGAAGCTTTCTTT.

J is TRBJ1-6 and V is TRBV6-1, with TRBD1 matching over 7 bases. The length of the CDR3 is 15 residues. Germline V lookup: CDR1 MNHNS, CDR2 SASEGT. V gave up 6 bases and J gave up 3 bases; unmatched junction bases: 5. The CDR3 bases are TGTGCCAGCAGACTCCGGGACAGCTATAATTCACCCCTCCACTTT. Translation: CASRLRDSYNSPLHF.

A note on this clone: A read error may account for a junction end that differs from germline. The rearrangement uses TRBV28 and TRBJ2-2; 8 bases fit TRBD1. Germline V gene sequence: CDR1 MDHEN, CDR2 SYDVKM. This CDR3 contains 13 residues. The CDR3 sequence is CAGRGHHTGELFF. CDR3 in DNA: TGTGCCGGCAGGGGGCATCACACCGGGGAGCTGTTTTTT.

The chain's CDR3 is CASSLAGAGSYEQYF. CDR3 DNA sequence: TGCGCCAGCAGCTTGGCCGGGGCAGGGTCCTACGAGCAGTACTTC. The chain couples TRBV5-1 to TRBJ2-7, with D perhaps assigned TRBD1 or TRBD2 (5 bases each). CDR1 and CDR2 from the germline V gene are SGHRS and YFSETQ. The CDR3 is 15 residues long. Trimming stripped 0 bases from V and 1 base from J, with 11 bases between.

The rearrangement joins TRBV5-1 to TRBJ1-2; TRBD1 might be the D (5 bases). CDR1 is SGHRS, CDR2 YFSETQ, per germline. The V and J ends lost 0 bases and 7 bases respectively, with 22 bases between them. The CDR3 is 17 amino acids. CDR3 sequence: CASSLASRGDLLGGYTF. CDR3 nucleotides: TGCGCCAGCAGCTTGGCCTCCCGAGGGGACCTACTGGGTGGCTACACCTTC. Supplemented by reference TRBV5-1 and TRBJ1-2, the full variable domain reads KAGVTQTPRYLIKTRGQQVTLSCSPISGHRSVSWYQQTPGQGLQFLFEYFSETQRNKGNFPGRFSGRQFSNSRSEMNVSTLELGDSALYLCASSLASRGDLLGGYTFGSGTRLTVV.

The CDR3 nucleotides read TGTGCCAGCAATCTCCAGCCGCGGACAGGGTTAAATTCACCCCTCCACTTT. This gives the protein CASNLQPRTGLNSPLHF. The chain joins TRBV6-7 to TRBJ1-6; TRBD1 matches at 8 bases. TRBV6-7 is flagged as an ORF with uncertain function. V was clipped by 7 bases and J by 7 bases; unmatched bases: 15. The CDR3 consists of 17 residues.

The J gene is TRBJ1-2, the V gene TRBV27, with 8 bases aligning to TRBD1. This CDR3 contains 16 residues. Per the germline V gene, CDR1 is MNHEY and CDR2 is SMNVEV (reference sequence). V lost 6 bases to trimming and J lost 8 bases; unmatched junction nucleotides: 17. DNA of the CDR3: TGTGCCAGCAGGCACGGGGCAGGGGGCTCGGCAGTGGGCTACACCTTC. Translated, it gives CASRHGAGGSAVGYTF.

J is TRBJ2-7 and V is TRBV27; the D gene is possibly TRBD1 (5 bases). This CDR3 has 16 residues. V lost 5 bases to trimming and J lost 3 bases, with 20 bases between them. Germline assignment: CDR1 MNHEY and CDR2 SMNVEV (reference sequence). Here the CDR3 DNA reads TGTGCCAGCAGTCCCACCCACAGGAGAACTCTCTACGAGCAGTACTTC. It yields the protein CASSPTHRRTLYEQYF.

The sample holds a few counts of this clone. The chain carries TRBV6-7 and TRBJ2-5; 7 bases are a match to TRBD1. TRBV6-7 is filed as an ORF, its function uncertain. Trimming at V came to 10 bases and at J to 1 base, leaving 12 bases not matched to a gene. The CDR3 has 15 amino acids. The CDR3 reads CATPPGTAFQETQYF. CDR3 in DNA: TGTGCCACCCCCCCCGGGACAGCATTCCAAGAGACCCAGTACTTC.